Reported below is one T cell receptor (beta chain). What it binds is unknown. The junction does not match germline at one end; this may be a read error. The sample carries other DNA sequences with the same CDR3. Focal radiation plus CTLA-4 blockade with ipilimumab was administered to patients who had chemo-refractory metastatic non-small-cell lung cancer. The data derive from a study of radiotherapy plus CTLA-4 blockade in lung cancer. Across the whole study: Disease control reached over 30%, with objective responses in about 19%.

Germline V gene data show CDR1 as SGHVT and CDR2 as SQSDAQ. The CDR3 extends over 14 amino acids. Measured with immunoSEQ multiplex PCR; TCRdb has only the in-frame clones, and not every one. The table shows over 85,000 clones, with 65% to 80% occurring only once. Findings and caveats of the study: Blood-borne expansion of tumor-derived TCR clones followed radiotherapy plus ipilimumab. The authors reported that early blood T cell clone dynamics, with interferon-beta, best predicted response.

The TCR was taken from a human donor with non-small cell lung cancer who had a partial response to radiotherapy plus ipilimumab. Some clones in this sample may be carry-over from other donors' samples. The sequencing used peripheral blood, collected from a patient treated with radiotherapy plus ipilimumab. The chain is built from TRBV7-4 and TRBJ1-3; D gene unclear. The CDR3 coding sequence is TGTGCCAGCAGCGCGGGAGAGTCTGGAAACACCATATATTTC. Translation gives CASSAGESGNTIYF.